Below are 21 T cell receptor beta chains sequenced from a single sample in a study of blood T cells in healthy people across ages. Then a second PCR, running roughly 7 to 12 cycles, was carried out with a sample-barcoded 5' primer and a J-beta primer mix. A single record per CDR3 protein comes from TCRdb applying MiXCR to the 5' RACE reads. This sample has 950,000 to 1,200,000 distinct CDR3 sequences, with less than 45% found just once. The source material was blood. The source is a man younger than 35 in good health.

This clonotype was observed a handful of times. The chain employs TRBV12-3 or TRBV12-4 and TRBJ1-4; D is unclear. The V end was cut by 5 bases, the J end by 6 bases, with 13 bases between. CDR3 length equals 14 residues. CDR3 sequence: CASSSGGWDEKLFF. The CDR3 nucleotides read TGTGCCAGCAGTAGCGGAGGGTGGGATGAAAAACTGTTTTTT.

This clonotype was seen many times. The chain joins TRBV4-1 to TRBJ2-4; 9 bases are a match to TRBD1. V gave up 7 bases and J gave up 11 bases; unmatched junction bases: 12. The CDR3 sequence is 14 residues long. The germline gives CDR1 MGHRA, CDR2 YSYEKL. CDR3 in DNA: TGCGCCAGCACCGGGACAGGGTCAACGAATGTTCAGTACTTC. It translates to CASTGTGSTNVQYF.

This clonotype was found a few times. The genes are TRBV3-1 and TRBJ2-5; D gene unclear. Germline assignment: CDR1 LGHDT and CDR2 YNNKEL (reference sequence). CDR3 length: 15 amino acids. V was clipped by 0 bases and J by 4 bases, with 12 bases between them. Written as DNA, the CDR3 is TGTGCCAGCAGCCAAGATGTGGCTAGTCGAGAGACCCAGTACTTC. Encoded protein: CASSQDVASRETQYF.

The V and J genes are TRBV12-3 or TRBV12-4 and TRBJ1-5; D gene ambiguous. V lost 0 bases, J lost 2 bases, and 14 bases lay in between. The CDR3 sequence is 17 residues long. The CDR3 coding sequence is TGTGCCAGCAGTTTAGCGCTAAAGGGTCTGGGCAATCAGCCCCAGCATTTT. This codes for CASSLALKGLGNQPQHF.

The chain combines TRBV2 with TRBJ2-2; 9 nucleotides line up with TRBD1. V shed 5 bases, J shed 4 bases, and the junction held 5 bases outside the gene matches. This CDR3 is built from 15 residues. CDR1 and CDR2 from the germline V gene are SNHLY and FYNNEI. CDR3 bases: TGTGCCAGCAGTCCGGACAGGGGTGTCACCGGGGAGCTGTTTTTT. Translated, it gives CASSPDRGVTGELFF. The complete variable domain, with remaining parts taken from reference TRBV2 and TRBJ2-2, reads EPEVTQTPSHQVTQMGQEVILRCVPISNHLYFYWYRQILGQKVEFLVSFYNNEISEKSEIFDDQFSVERPDGSNFTLKIRSTKLEDSAMYFCASSPDRGVTGELFFGEGSRLTVL.

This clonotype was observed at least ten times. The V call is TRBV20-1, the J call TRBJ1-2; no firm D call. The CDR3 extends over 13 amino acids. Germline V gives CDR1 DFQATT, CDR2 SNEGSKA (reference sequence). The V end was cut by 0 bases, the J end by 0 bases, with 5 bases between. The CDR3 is CSARDGSNYGYTF. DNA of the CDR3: TGCAGTGCTAGAGACGGGTCTAACTATGGCTACACCTTC.

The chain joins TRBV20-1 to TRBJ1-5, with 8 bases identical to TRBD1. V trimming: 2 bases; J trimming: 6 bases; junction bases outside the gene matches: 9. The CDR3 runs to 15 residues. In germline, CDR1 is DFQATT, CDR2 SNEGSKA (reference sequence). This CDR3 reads CSARPDREVTQPQHF. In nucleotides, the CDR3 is TGCAGTGCTAGACCGGACAGGGAGGTTACTCAGCCCCAGCATTTT.

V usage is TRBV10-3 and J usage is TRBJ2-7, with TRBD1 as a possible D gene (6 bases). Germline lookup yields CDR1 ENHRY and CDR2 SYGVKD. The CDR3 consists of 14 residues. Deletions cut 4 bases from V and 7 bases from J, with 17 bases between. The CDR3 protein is CAISVLSGAIEQYF. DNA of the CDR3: TGTGCCATCAGTGTGTTGTCAGGGGCTATTGAGCAGTACTTC.

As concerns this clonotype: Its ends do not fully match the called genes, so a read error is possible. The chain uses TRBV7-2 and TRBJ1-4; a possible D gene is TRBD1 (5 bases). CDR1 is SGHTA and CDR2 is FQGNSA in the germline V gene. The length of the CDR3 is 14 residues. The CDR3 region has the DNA TGTGCCAACAGCCCGGGACGGATGAATGAAAAACTGTTTTTT. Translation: CANSPGRMNEKLFF.

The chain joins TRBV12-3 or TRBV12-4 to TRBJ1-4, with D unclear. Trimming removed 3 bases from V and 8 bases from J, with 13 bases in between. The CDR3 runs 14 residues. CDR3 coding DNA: TGTGCCAGCAGTTTTGCGGAATTAGGGGAAAAACTGTTTTTT. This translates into CASSFAELGEKLFF.

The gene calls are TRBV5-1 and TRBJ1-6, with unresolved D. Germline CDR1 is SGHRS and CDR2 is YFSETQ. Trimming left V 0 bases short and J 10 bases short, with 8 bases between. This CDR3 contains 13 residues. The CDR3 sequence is CASSLESDSPLHF. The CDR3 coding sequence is TGCGCCAGCAGCTTGGAGTCGGACTCACCCCTCCACTTT.

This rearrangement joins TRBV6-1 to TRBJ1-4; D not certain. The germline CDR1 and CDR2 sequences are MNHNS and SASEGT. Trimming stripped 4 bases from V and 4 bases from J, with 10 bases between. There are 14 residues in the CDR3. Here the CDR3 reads CASSVPGLNEKLFF. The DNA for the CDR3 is TGTGCCAGCAGTGTACCGGGCCTTAATGAAAAACTGTTTTTT.

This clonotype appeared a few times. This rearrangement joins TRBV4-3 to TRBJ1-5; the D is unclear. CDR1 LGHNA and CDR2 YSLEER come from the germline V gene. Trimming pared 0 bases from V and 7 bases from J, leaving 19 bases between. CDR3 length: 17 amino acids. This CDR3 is CASSQDPPPRLGQPQHF. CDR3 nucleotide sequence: TGCGCCAGCAGCCAAGACCCACCTCCAAGGTTAGGACAGCCCCAGCATTTT.

The CDR3 DNA follows: TGCGCCAGCAGCCAACTACTAACGGGGGGGCCCTACAATGAGCAGTTCTTC. Protein product: CASSQLLTGGPYNEQFF. This chain links TRBV4-3 with TRBJ2-1, with 8 bases that match TRBD2. CDR3 size: 17 residues. Trimming cost V 2 bases and J 2 bases; bases outside gene matches: 8. In germline, CDR1 is LGHNA, CDR2 YSLEER.

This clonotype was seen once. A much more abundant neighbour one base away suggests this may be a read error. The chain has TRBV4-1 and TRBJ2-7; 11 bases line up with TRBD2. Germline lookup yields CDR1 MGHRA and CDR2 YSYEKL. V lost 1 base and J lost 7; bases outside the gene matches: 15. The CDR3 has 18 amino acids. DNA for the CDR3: TGCGCCAGCAGCCAAGTTGGTCCCCTAGCGGGGGGTTACAATGAGCAGTACTTC. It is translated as CASSQVGPLAGGYNEQYF.

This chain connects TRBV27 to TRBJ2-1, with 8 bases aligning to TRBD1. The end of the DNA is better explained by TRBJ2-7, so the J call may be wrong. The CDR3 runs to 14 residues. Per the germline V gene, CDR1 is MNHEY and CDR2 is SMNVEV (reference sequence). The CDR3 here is CASSKTGVYNEQYF. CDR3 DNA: TGTGCCAGCAGTAAGACAGGGGTATACAATGAGCAGTACTTC.

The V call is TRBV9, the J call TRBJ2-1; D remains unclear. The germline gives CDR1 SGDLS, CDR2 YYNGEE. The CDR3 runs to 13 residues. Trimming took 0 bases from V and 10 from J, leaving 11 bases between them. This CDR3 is CASSVGRFQEQFF. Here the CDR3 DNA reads TGTGCCAGCAGCGTAGGGAGATTTCAGGAGCAGTTCTTC.

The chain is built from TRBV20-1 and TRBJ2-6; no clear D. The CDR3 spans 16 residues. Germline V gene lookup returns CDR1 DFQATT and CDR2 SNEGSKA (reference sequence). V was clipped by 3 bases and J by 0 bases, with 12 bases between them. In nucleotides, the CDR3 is TGCAGTGCTAGTACCCCCCTACTCTCTGGGGCCAACGTCCTGACTTTC. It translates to CSASTPLLSGANVLTF.

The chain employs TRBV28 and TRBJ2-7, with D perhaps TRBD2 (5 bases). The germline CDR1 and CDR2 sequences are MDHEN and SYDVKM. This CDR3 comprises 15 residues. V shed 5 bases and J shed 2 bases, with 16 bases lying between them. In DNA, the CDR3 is TGTGCCAGCAGTGTCCCGGGATTCCAAGCCTACGAGCAGTACTTC. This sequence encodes CASSVPGFQAYEQYF.

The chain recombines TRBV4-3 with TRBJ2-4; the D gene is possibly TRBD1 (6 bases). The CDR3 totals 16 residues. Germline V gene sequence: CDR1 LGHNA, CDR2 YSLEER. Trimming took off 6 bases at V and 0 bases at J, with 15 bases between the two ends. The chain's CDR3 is CASSPTGHLAKNIQYF. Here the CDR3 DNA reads TGCGCCAGCAGTCCCACGGGACATCTAGCCAAAAACATTCAGTACTTC.

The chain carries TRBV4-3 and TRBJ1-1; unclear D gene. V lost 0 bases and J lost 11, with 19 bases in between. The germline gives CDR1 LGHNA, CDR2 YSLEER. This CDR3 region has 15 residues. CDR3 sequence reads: CASSQDGRTDRSAFF. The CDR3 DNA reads TGCGCCAGCAGCCAAGATGGTCGGACCGACCGTAGCGCTTTCTTT.